This TCR beta chain is from a study of blood T cell repertoires in COVID-19. Some clones are missing from TCRdb's copy, which holds only in-frame ones; the method was immunoSEQ multiplex PCR. Altogether 400,000 to 500,000 clones are present, around 87% being singletons, with the ten largest covering 1.5% to 2%. From germline, CDR1 is SGHAT and CDR2 FQNNGV. V gave up 1 base and J gave up 8 bases, with 11 bases separating them. The CDR3 runs to 13 residues. This receptor was taken from a woman in her thirties or forties who had recovered from COVID-19. The sequenced sample consisted of PBMCs or T cells enriched from blood (not recorded which). The chain is built from TRBV11-2 and TRBJ2-5, with D possibly being TRBD1 (5 bases). The CDR3 loop reads CASSLGLGVTQYF. The CDR3 coding sequence is TGTGCCAGCAGCTTAGGTCTAGGGGTAACCCAGTACTTC.